These T cell receptor beta chains were read from a single sample in a study of human T cells and chemical hapten exposure. Each CDR3 protein is one row after TCRdb ran MiXCR on the RACE reads. The table has some 330,000 distinct CDR3 sequences, around 5.5% seen once. This specimen was whole blood, taken in connection with sensitization to the hapten diphenylcyclopropenone (DPC). These receptors were taken from a woman under 30 with alopecia areata. Some clones in this sample may be carry-over from other donors' samples. Both conserved end residues are part of each CDR3. Fields, in order: J gene, V gene, clone size, D gene, CDR3 DNA, CDR3 protein. D genes are given only for firm matches. Expanded clones get a size class; other rows say once, few or many, or leave the size out.

J gene: TRBJ2-2
V gene: TRBV6-5
clone size: -
D gene: -
CDR3 DNA: TGTGCCAGCAGTACCCTCGCGGCAGGGCCCACCGGGGAGCTGTTTTTT
CDR3 protein: CASSTLAAGPTGELFF

J gene: TRBJ1-6
V gene: TRBV6-6
clone size: many
D gene: -
CDR3 DNA: TGTGCCAGCAGTTACTCCCGGGCACCTTCACCCCTCCACTTT
CDR3 protein: CASSYSRAPSPLHF

J gene: TRBJ1-5
V gene: TRBV20-1
clone size: many
D gene: -
CDR3 DNA: TGCAGTGCTAGAGATCTAAAAGGGGAGTACAATCAGCCCCAGCATTTT
CDR3 protein: CSARDLKGEYNQPQHF

J gene: TRBJ1-2
V gene: TRBV4-3
clone size: -
D gene: -
CDR3 DNA: TGCGCCAGCAGCCAAGAGAGATTCAGCTATGGCTACACCTTC
CDR3 protein: CASSQERFSYGYTF

J gene: TRBJ2-5
V gene: TRBV7-9
clone size: many
D gene: -
CDR3 DNA: TGTGCCAGCAGCTTCGGCCGGGGACAAGAGACCCAGTACTTC
CDR3 protein: CASSFGRGQETQYF

J gene: TRBJ2-5
V gene: TRBV6-6
clone size: -
D gene: -
CDR3 DNA: TGTGCCAGCAGTTACCCAGGGCTCGGGGAGACCCAGTACTTC
CDR3 protein: CASSYPGLGETQYF

J gene: TRBJ1-1
V gene: TRBV12-5
clone size: many
D gene: -
CDR3 DNA: TGTGCTAGTGGTTTGACTATGTCGGGGAACACTGAAGCTTTCTTT
CDR3 protein: CASGLTMSGNTEAFF

J gene: TRBJ2-1
V gene: TRBV7-3
clone size: few
D gene: -
CDR3 DNA: TGTGCCAGCAGCCCGGCCTCAGCTAGCTCCTACAATGAGCAGTTCTTC
CDR3 protein: CASSPASASSYNEQFF

J gene: TRBJ2-1
V gene: TRBV4-3
clone size: -
D gene: -
CDR3 DNA: TGCGCCAGCAGCCAAGCGGGGGGCTTCAATGAGCAGTTCTTC
CDR3 protein: CASSQAGGFNEQFF

J gene: TRBJ2-1
V gene: TRBV6-2/TRBV6-3
clone size: many
D gene: TRBD2
CDR3 DNA: TGTGCCAGCACCGACGAGATAGCGGGGGCGAATGAGCAGTTCTTC
CDR3 protein: CASTDEIAGANEQFF

J gene: TRBJ1-3
V gene: TRBV29-1
clone size: many
D gene: TRBD1
CDR3 DNA: TGCAGCGTTGACGGGGGACAGGGTAACACCATATATTTT
CDR3 protein: CSVDGGQGNTIYF

J gene: TRBJ1-4
V gene: TRBV21-1
clone size: few
D gene: -
CDR3 DNA: TGTGCCAGCAGCTTCCGGGAGCCAGTTGGAAAACTGTTTTTT
CDR3 protein: CASSFREPVGKLFF

J gene: TRBJ1-2
V gene: TRBV7-2
clone size: -
D gene: -
CDR3 DNA: TGTGCCAGCAGCTTTTTGGGTCTCACCTTCTCGAGCTATGGCTACACCTTC
CDR3 protein: CASSFLGLTFSSYGYTF

J gene: TRBJ1-6
V gene: TRBV20-1
clone size: -
D gene: -
CDR3 DNA: TGCAGTGCTAGAGCCTCCTTGGCCTCCAATTCACCCCTCCACTTT
CDR3 protein: CSARASLASNSPLHF

J gene: TRBJ2-2
V gene: TRBV24-1
clone size: many
D gene: -
CDR3 DNA: TGTGCCACCAGTGATCTGACAGCCGCCCCCACCGGGGAGCTGTTTTTT
CDR3 protein: CATSDLTAAPTGELFF

J gene: TRBJ2-3
V gene: TRBV20-1
clone size: many
D gene: TRBD2
CDR3 DNA: TGCAGTGCTAGAGGGACTAGCGGACCCCATAATACGCAGTATTTT
CDR3 protein: CSARGTSGPHNTQYF

J gene: TRBJ1-2
V gene: TRBV5-1
clone size: few
D gene: -
CDR3 DNA: TGCGCCAGCAGCTTGGAAGTATCTCGACAAGCCTATGGCTACACCTTC
CDR3 protein: CASSLEVSRQAYGYTF

J gene: TRBJ2-7
V gene: TRBV11-2
clone size: many
D gene: -
CDR3 DNA: TGTGCCAGCAGCTTATATGTGAACTTAGCCTCCTACGAGCAGTACTTC
CDR3 protein: CASSLYVNLASYEQYF

J gene: TRBJ1-4
V gene: TRBV7-6
clone size: few
D gene: -
CDR3 DNA: TGTGCCAGCAGCCCTTTAGAGGGGCGGGATGAAAAACTGTTTTTT
CDR3 protein: CASSPLEGRDEKLFF

J gene: TRBJ1-2
V gene: TRBV7-9
clone size: few
D gene: -
CDR3 DNA: TGTGCCAGCAGCTTGGCCAGGGATGATCTTGGCTTC
CDR3 protein: CASSLARDDLGF

J gene: TRBJ2-1
V gene: TRBV7-3
clone size: -
D gene: TRBD2
CDR3 DNA: TGTGCCAGCAGCTTAAGGCCTAGCGGGAGTGAGCAGTTCTTC
CDR3 protein: CASSLRPSGSEQFF

J gene: TRBJ2-7
V gene: TRBV5-6
clone size: many
D gene: -
CDR3 DNA: TGTGCCAGCAGCTTGGAGTGGGTTGGCGAGCAGTACTTC
CDR3 protein: CASSLEWVGEQYF

J gene: TRBJ2-7
V gene: TRBV6-2/TRBV6-3
clone size: -
D gene: TRBD1
CDR3 DNA: TGTGCCAGCAGTTCATGGGACAGGCCCTCCTACGAGCAGTACTTC
CDR3 protein: CASSSWDRPSYEQYF

J gene: TRBJ1-4
V gene: TRBV12-3/TRBV12-4
clone size: many
D gene: -
CDR3 DNA: TGTGCCAGCAACAAGGCTGGAGAAAAACTGTTTTTT
CDR3 protein: CASNKAGEKLFF

J gene: TRBJ1-3
V gene: TRBV20-1
clone size: few
D gene: -
CDR3 DNA: TGCAGTGCCGAGGACAGCTCTGGAAACACCATATATTTT
CDR3 protein: CSAEDSSGNTIYF

J gene: TRBJ2-7
V gene: TRBV14
clone size: -
D gene: TRBD2
CDR3 DNA: TGTGCCAGCAGCCTGACTAGCGGCTCCTACGAGCAGTACTTC
CDR3 protein: CASSLTSGSYEQYF

J gene: TRBJ1-6
V gene: TRBV14
clone size: few
D gene: -
CDR3 DNA: TGTGCCAGCAGCCCCCCGGGATCAAACCCCACGTTAAGCAATTCACCCCTCCACTTT
CDR3 protein: CASSPPGSNPTLSNSPLHF

J gene: TRBJ2-3
V gene: TRBV6-5
clone size: few
D gene: TRBD2
CDR3 DNA: TGTGCCAGCAGTCAGTCCTTGCGGGGGGGTGCAGTGGATACGCAGTATTTT
CDR3 protein: CASSQSLRGGAVDTQYF

J gene: TRBJ1-1
V gene: TRBV5-1
clone size: few
D gene: -
CDR3 DNA: TGCGCCAGCAGCTTGTTTGCAATGGGTCAGAACACTGAAGCTTTCTTT
CDR3 protein: CASSLFAMGQNTEAFF

J gene: TRBJ2-5
V gene: TRBV27
clone size: few
D gene: TRBD1
CDR3 DNA: TGTGCCAGCAGTCTACAGGGGAGAGTCCAAGAGACCCAGTACTTC
CDR3 protein: CASSLQGRVQETQYF

J gene: TRBJ2-7
V gene: TRBV3-1
clone size: many
D gene: -
CDR3 DNA: TGTGCCAGCAGCCCGACAGGCCTAGGGCCGGATTACGAGCAGTACTTC
CDR3 protein: CASSPTGLGPDYEQYF

J gene: TRBJ1-5
V gene: TRBV7-2
clone size: many
D gene: TRBD1
CDR3 DNA: TGTGCCAGCAGCACCAAACCAGGACAGGGAAGGAGCAATCAGCCCCAGCATTTT
CDR3 protein: CASSTKPGQGRSNQPQHF

J gene: TRBJ1-4
V gene: TRBV6-5
clone size: many
D gene: -
CDR3 DNA: TGTGCCAGCAATTCCCAGGGAGGAGAAGGTGAAAAACTGTTTTTT
CDR3 protein: CASNSQGGEGEKLFF

J gene: TRBJ2-1
V gene: TRBV11-2
clone size: -
D gene: -
CDR3 DNA: TGTGCCAGCAGCGGTCCCCGGGGACGGATTACCTACAATGAGCAGTTCTTC
CDR3 protein: CASSGPRGRITYNEQFF

J gene: TRBJ2-1
V gene: TRBV12-3/TRBV12-4
clone size: -
D gene: TRBD1
CDR3 DNA: TGTGCCAGCAGCGAGGGGGCCGAGAAAAATGAGCAGTTCTTC
CDR3 protein: CASSEGAEKNEQFF

J gene: TRBJ2-7
V gene: TRBV20-1
clone size: few
D gene: -
CDR3 DNA: TGCAGTGCTTTTTCGGGGCAGCAGTACTTC
CDR3 protein: CSAFSGQQYF

J gene: TRBJ1-1
V gene: TRBV15
clone size: few
D gene: TRBD1
CDR3 DNA: TGTGCCACGAGGGACAGGGCGGGGAGTGAAGCTTTCTTT
CDR3 protein: CATRDRAGSEAFF

J gene: TRBJ2-7
V gene: TRBV6-5
clone size: many
D gene: -
CDR3 DNA: TGTGCCAGCAGTTACGTGGGGGCGCGAGAGCAGTACTTC
CDR3 protein: CASSYVGAREQYF

J gene: TRBJ1-2
V gene: TRBV4-3
clone size: many
D gene: -
CDR3 DNA: TGCGCCAGCAGCCAAGAGTACGGAGCTGGCTACACCTTC
CDR3 protein: CASSQEYGAGYTF

J gene: TRBJ2-3
V gene: TRBV7-8
clone size: few
D gene: TRBD2
CDR3 DNA: TGTGCCAGCAGTTTGAGCGGGGGGACTCTGAGCACAGATACGCAGTATTTT
CDR3 protein: CASSLSGGTLSTDTQYF

J gene: TRBJ1-1
V gene: TRBV7-2
clone size: many
D gene: -
CDR3 DNA: TGTGCCAGCAGCTCCAAGGGGCGGCTCGTGAACACTGAAGCTTTCTTT
CDR3 protein: CASSSKGRLVNTEAFF

J gene: TRBJ2-1
V gene: TRBV6-2/TRBV6-3
clone size: many
D gene: -
CDR3 DNA: TGTGCCAGCAGTAGAGAGACTGGGACCAATGAGCAGTTCTTC
CDR3 protein: CASSRETGTNEQFF

J gene: TRBJ2-1
V gene: TRBV20-1
clone size: -
D gene: TRBD2
CDR3 DNA: TGCAGTGCTACCGGACTAGCGGGGATTTTCGACAATGAGCAGTTCTTC
CDR3 protein: CSATGLAGIFDNEQFF

J gene: TRBJ1-5
V gene: TRBV6-1
clone size: few
D gene: -
CDR3 DNA: TGTGCCAGCAGTGGGGCCCTTCGGGCAGACAATCAGCCCCAGCATTTT
CDR3 protein: CASSGALRADNQPQHF

J gene: TRBJ1-1
V gene: TRBV5-6
clone size: few
D gene: -
CDR3 DNA: TGTGCCAGCAGCTTGGCCCGTTACACTGAAGCTTTCTTT
CDR3 protein: CASSLARYTEAFF

J gene: TRBJ2-3
V gene: TRBV15
clone size: many
D gene: TRBD1
CDR3 DNA: TGTGCCACCAGCGGACAGGAGGGCACAGATACGCAGTATTTT
CDR3 protein: CATSGQEGTDTQYF

J gene: TRBJ1-5
V gene: TRBV19
clone size: -
D gene: TRBD1
CDR3 DNA: TGTGCCAGTAGCATCCGGGACAGGGGCCAGCCCCAGCATTTT
CDR3 protein: CASSIRDRGQPQHF

J gene: TRBJ1-4
V gene: TRBV5-6
clone size: -
D gene: -
CDR3 DNA: TGTGCCAGCAGCTCCCGGGACGAAAAACTGTTTTTT
CDR3 protein: CASSSRDEKLFF

J gene: TRBJ1-1
V gene: TRBV29-1
clone size: many
D gene: -
CDR3 DNA: TGCAGCGTTGCCGGACAGATCAACACTGAAGCTTTCTTT
CDR3 protein: CSVAGQINTEAFF

J gene: TRBJ2-1
V gene: TRBV10-3
clone size: -
D gene: TRBD2
CDR3 DNA: TGTGCCATCAGTGACTTAGGGACTAGCGGGGGCCGCTCCTACAATGAGCAGTTCTTC
CDR3 protein: CAISDLGTSGGRSYNEQFF

J gene: TRBJ2-1
V gene: TRBV12-3/TRBV12-4
clone size: few
D gene: -
CDR3 DNA: TGTGCCTCCCGGAACCCAGCCAGCTCCTACAATGAGCAGTTCTTC
CDR3 protein: CASRNPASSYNEQFF

J gene: TRBJ1-6
V gene: TRBV3-1
clone size: few
D gene: -
CDR3 DNA: TGTGCCAGCAGCCAAGTCCTGACAGATTCACCCCTCCACTTT
CDR3 protein: CASSQVLTDSPLHF

J gene: TRBJ1-2
V gene: TRBV29-1
clone size: -
D gene: TRBD1
CDR3 DNA: TGCAGCGTTGGAACAGGGGGCCGAATCAACTATGGCTACACCTTC
CDR3 protein: CSVGTGGRINYGYTF